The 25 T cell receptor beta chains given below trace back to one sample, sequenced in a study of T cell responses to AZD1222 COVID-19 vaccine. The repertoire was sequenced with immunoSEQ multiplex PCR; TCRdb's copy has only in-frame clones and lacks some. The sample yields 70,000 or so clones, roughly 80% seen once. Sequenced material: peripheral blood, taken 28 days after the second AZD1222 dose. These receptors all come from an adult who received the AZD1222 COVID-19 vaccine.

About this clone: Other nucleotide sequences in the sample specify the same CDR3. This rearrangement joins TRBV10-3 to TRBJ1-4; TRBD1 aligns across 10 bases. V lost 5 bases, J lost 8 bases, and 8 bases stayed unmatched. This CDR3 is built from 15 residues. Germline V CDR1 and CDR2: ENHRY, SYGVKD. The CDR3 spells CAISNPGTGEEKLFF. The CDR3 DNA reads TGTGCCATCAGTAATCCCGGGACAGGGGAGGAAAAACTGTTTTTT.

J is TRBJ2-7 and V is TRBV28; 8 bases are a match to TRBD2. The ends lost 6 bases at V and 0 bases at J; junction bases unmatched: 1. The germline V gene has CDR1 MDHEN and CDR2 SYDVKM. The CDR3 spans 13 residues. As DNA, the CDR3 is TGTGCCAGCAGCGGGGGGGCCTCCTACGAGCAGTACTTC. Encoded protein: CASSGGASYEQYF. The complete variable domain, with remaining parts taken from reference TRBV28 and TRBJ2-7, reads DVKVTQSSRYLVKRTGEKVFLECVQDMDHENMFWYRQDPGLGLRLIYFSYDVKMKEKGDIPEGYSVSREKKERFSLILESASTNQTSMYLCASSGGASYEQYFGPGTRLTVT.

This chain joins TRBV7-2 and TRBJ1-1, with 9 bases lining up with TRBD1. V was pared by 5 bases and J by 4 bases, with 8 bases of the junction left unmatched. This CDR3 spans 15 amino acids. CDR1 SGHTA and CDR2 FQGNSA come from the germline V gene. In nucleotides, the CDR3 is TGTGCCAGCAGCCAGGGACAGGGCAGGCGCACTGAAGCTTTCTTT. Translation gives CASSQGQGRRTEAFF.

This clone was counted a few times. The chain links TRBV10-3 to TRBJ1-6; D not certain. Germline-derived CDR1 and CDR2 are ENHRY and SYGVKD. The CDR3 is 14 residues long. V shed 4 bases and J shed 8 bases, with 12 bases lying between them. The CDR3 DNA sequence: TGTGCCATCAGTGGGTCAACGGATGATTCACCCCTCCACTTT. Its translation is CAISGSTDDSPLHF.

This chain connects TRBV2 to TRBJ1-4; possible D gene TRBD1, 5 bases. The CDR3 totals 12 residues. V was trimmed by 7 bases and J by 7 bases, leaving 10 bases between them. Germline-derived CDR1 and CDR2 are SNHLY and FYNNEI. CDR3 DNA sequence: TGTGCCAGCACCGGGACGGGTGAAAAACTGTTTTTT. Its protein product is CASTGTGEKLFF.

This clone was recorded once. CDR3 region: CASSVGQAGAYNEQFF. CDR3 in DNA: TGTGCCAGCAGCGTAGGACAAGCGGGGGCATACAATGAGCAGTTCTTC. The chain combines TRBV9 with TRBJ2-1; TRBD2 agrees at 8 bases. This CDR3 comprises 16 residues. J lost 4 bases, V lost 0 bases, and 6 bases had no gene match. In germline, CDR1 is SGDLS, CDR2 YYNGEE.

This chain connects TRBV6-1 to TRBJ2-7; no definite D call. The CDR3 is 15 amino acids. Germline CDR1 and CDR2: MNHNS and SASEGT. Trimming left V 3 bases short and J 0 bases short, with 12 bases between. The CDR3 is CASSEVLTYSYEQYF. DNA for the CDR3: TGTGCCAGCAGTGAGGTCTTGACCTACTCCTACGAGCAGTACTTC.

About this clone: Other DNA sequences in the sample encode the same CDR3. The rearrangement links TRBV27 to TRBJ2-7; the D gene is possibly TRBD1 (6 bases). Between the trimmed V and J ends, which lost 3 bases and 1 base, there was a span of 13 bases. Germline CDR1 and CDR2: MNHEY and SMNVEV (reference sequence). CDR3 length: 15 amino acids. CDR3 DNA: TGTGCCAGCAGTTTCCTGGGCCAGGGGTCCTACGAGCAGTACTTC. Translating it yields CASSFLGQGSYEQYF.

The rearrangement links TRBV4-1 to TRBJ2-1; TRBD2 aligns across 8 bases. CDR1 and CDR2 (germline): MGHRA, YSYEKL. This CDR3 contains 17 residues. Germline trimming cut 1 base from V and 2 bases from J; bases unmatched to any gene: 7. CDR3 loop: CASSQGTGGGPYNEQFF. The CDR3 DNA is TGCGCCAGCAGCCAAGGGACTGGCGGGGGGCCCTACAATGAGCAGTTCTTC.

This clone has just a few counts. The CDR3 sequence: CATSDPAEGSGTQYF. The CDR3 DNA follows: TGTGCCACCAGTGATCCCGCCGAAGGGTCTGGGACCCAGTACTTC. The chain joins TRBV24-1 to TRBJ2-5; D is uncertain. The CDR3 is 15 residues long. CDR1 KGHDR and CDR2 SFDVKD come from the germline V gene. Trimming cost V 3 bases and J 7 bases, with 17 bases left between them.

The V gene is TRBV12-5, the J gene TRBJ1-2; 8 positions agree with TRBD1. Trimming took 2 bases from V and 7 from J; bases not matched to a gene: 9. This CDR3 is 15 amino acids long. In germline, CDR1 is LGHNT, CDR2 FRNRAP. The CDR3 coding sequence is TGTGCTAGTGGTTTGTATATTCAGGGGGCGAGTGGCTACACCTTC. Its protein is CASGLYIQGASGYTF.

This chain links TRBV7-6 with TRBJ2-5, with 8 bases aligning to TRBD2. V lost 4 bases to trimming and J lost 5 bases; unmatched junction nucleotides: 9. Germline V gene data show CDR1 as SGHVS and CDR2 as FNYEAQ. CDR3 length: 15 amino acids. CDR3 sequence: CASSSQSSGGETQYF. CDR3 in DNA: TGTGCCAGCAGCTCCCAGAGCTCGGGGGGGGAGACCCAGTACTTC.

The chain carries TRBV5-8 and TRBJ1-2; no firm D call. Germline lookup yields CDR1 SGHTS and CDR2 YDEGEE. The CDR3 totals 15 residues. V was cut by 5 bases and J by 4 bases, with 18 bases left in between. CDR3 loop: CASRPQWGLRYGYTF. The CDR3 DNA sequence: TGTGCCAGCAGACCCCAGTGGGGTCTCCGCTATGGCTACACCTTC.

The CDR3 nucleotides read TGTGCCACCAGCAGAGATATCACCGGACACGGAACTAGAGCTTTCTTT. It is translated as CATSRDITGHGTRAFF. This chain uses TRBV15 with TRBJ1-1, with D perhaps matching TRBD1 (5 bases). This CDR3 spans 16 amino acids. CDR1 is LNHNV, CDR2 YYDKDF, per germline (reference sequence). With 0 bases removed from V and 10 bases from J, the gap between germline ends came to 21 bases.

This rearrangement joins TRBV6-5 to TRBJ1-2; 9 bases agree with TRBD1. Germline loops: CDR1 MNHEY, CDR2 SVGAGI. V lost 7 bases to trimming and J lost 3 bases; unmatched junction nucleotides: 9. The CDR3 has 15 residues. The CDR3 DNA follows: TGTGCCAGCACTCAGGGACAGGGAGGGTACTATGGCTACACCTTC. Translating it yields CASTQGQGGYYGYTF.

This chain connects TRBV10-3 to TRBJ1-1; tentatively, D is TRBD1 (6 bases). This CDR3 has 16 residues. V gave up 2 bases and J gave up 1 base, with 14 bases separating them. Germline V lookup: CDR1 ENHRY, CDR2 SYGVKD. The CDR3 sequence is CAISEPGDTPNTEAFF. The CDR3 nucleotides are TGTGCCATCAGTGAGCCCGGGGACACCCCGAACACTGAAGCTTTCTTT.

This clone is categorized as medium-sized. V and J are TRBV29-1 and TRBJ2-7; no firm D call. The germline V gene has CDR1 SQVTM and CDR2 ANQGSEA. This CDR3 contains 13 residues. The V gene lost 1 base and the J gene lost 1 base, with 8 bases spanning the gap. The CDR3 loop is CSVEVDSSYEQYF. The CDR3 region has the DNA TGCAGCGTTGAAGTAGACTCTTCCTACGAGCAGTACTTC.

The CDR3, as DNA: TGTGCCAGCAGCAGGCGGGGGAACAATGAGCAGTTCTTC. Translated: CASSRRGNNEQFF. The chain has TRBV9 and TRBJ2-1; 7 bases are shared with TRBD2. This CDR3 comprises 13 residues. The germline CDR1 and CDR2 sequences are SGDLS and YYNGEE. J was trimmed by 5 bases and V by 4 bases; bases with no gene match: 3.

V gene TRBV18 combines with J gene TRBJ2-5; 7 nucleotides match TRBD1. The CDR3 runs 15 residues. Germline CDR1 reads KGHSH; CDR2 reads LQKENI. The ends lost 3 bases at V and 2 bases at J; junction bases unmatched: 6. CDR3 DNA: TGTGCCAGCTCACCCCGGGACAGAAGACAAGAGACCCAGTACTTC. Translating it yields CASSPRDRRQETQYF.

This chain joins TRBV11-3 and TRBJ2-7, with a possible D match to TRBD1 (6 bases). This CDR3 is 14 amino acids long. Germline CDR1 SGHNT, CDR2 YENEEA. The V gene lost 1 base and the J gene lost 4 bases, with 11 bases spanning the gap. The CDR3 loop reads CASSLGQEGYEQYF. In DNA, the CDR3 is TGTGCCAGCAGCTTAGGACAGGAAGGTTACGAGCAGTACTTC.

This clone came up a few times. The CDR3 is CASSVITGNTDTQYF. CDR3 DNA sequence: TGCGCCAGCAGCGTAATAACAGGGAACACAGATACGCAGTATTTT. The rearrangement joins TRBV4-1 to TRBJ2-3, with D tentatively TRBD1 (6 bases). Per germline, CDR1 MGHRA and CDR2 YSYEKL. The CDR3 runs to 15 residues. Trimming removed 5 bases from V and 2 bases from J, with 14 bases in between.

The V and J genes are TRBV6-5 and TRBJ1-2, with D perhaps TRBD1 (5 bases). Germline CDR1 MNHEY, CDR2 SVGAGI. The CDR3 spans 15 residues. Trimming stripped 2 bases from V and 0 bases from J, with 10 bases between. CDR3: CASSYTGRSNYGYTF. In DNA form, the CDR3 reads TGTGCCAGCAGTTACACAGGCAGGTCTAACTATGGCTACACCTTC.

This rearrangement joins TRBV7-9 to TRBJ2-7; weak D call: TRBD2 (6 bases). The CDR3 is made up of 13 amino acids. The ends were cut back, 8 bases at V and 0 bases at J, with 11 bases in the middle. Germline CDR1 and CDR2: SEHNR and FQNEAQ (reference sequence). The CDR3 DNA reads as TGTGCCAGCCTCCTGGGGGGCTCCTACGAGCAGTACTTC. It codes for CASLLGGSYEQYF. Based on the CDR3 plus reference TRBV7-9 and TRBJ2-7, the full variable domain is DTGVSQNPRHKITKRGQNVTFRCDPISEHNRLYWYRQTLGQGPEFLTYFQNEAQLEKSRLLSDRFSAERPKGSFSTLEIQRTEQGDSAMYLCASLLGGSYEQYFGPGTRLTVT.

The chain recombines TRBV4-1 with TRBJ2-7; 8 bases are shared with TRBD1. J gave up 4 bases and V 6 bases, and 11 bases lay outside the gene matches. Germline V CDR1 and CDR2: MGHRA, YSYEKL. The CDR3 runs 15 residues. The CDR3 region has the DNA TGCGCCAGCAGTTCCGTTCCGGGACAGGAATACGAGCAGTACTTC. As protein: CASSSVPGQEYEQYF.

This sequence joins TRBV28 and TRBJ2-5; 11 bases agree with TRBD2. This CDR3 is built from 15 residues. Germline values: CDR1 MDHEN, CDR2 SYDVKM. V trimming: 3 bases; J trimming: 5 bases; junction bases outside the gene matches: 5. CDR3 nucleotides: TGTGCCAGCAGTTTGCTAGCGGGGGGCCGGGAGACCCAGTACTTC. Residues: CASSLLAGGRETQYF.